The 28 T cell receptor beta chains listed next were all sequenced from one sample in a study of blood T cell repertoires in COVID-19. Measured with immunoSEQ multiplex PCR; TCRdb has only the in-frame clones, and not every one. The table lists 14,000 to 15,000 clones, around 87% of them singletons. Sequencing was performed on peripheral blood. These TCRs come from a human donor in a cohort sampled during active COVID-19.

The chain combines TRBV6-2 or TRBV6-3 with TRBJ1-4; D may be TRBD1 (6 bases). The V gene's germline CDR1 is MNHEY and CDR2 SVGEGT. The germline V and J ends were trimmed by 2 bases and 8 bases, with 12 bases remaining between them. The CDR3 runs to 14 residues. The CDR3 DNA reads as TGTGCCAGCAGTTACCGGGGGGCAGAGGAAAAACTGTTTTTT. As protein: CASSYRGAEEKLFF.

Only one count was recorded for this clone. The chain links TRBV27 to TRBJ1-6; a possible D gene is TRBD1 (6 bases). The CDR3 loop spans 16 amino acids. The germline V gene encodes CDR1 MNHEY and CDR2 SMNVEV (reference sequence). V was clipped by 3 bases and J by 8 bases, with 17 bases between them. The CDR3: CASSLGAIRGYSPLHF. CDR3 DNA sequence: TGTGCCAGCAGTTTGGGAGCGATCAGGGGATATTCACCCCTCCACTTT.

The CDR3 reads CASSLGQSVDEQFF. The CDR3 DNA reads as TGCGCCAGCAGCTTGGGGCAGAGCGTGGATGAGCAGTTCTTC. V and J are TRBV5-1 and TRBJ2-1; the D is unclear. Trimming cost V 0 bases and J 8 bases, with 12 bases left between them. CDR3 length: 14 amino acids. CDR1 is SGHRS and CDR2 is YFSETQ in the germline V gene.

This clone was counted a few times. This sequence joins TRBV4-2 and TRBJ1-4; 8 positions agree with TRBD1. Germline trimming cut 4 bases from V and 2 bases from J; bases unmatched to any gene: 3. This CDR3 spans 15 amino acids. CDR1 is LGHNA and CDR2 is YNFKEQ in the germline V gene. Here the CDR3 reads CASSRRTGTNEKLFF. The CDR3 bases are TGTGCCAGCAGCCGCCGGACAGGGACTAATGAAAAACTGTTTTTT.

The chain uses TRBV6-4 and TRBJ2-2; 7 bases are a match to TRBD1. The germline CDR1 and CDR2 sequences are MRHNA and SNTAGT. The CDR3 is 17 amino acids. V lost 6 bases to trimming and J lost 3 bases; unmatched junction nucleotides: 13. CDR3 sequence (DNA): TGTGCCAGCAGCGACAGACTTAACAGGGGTGACACCGGGGAGCTGTTTTTT. This codes for CASSDRLNRGDTGELFF.

This clone was observed a handful of times. The rearrangement links TRBV6-2 or TRBV6-3 to TRBJ1-2; 7 positions match TRBD1. The V gene's germline CDR1 is MNHEY and CDR2 SVGEGT. The CDR3 length is 13 residues. Trimming removed 6 bases from V and 3 bases from J; junction bases left unmatched: 4. This CDR3 is CASSPGTDYGYTF. The CDR3 bases are TGTGCCAGCAGCCCCGGGACAGACTATGGCTACACCTTC.

J is TRBJ2-7 and V is TRBV6-5; D gene uncertain. In germline, CDR1 is MNHEY, CDR2 SVGAGI. The V and J ends lost 0 bases and 4 bases respectively, with 13 bases between them. There are 15 residues in the CDR3. CDR3 bases: TGTGCCAGCAGTTACTCCCCTTTTACCAGTTACGAGCAGTACTTC. This gives the protein CASSYSPFTSYEQYF.

V is TRBV5-4 and J is TRBJ1-1; D unresolved. From germline, CDR1 is SGHNT and CDR2 YYREEE (reference sequence). This CDR3 contains 13 residues. V lost 0 bases to trimming and J lost 1 base, with 4 bases between them. The CDR3 sequence is CASSLAQNTEAFF. As DNA, the CDR3 is TGTGCCAGCAGCTTGGCACAGAACACTGAAGCTTTCTTT.

V usage is TRBV6-2 or TRBV6-3 and J usage is TRBJ2-3; 11 bases align to TRBD2. The CDR3 runs 18 residues. Germline V gene sequence: CDR1 MNHEY, CDR2 SVGEGT. The V gene end was trimmed by 5 bases and the J gene end by 2 bases; junction bases not matched to a gene: 12. The CDR3 region is CASSRMRLAGQFTDTQYF. Here the CDR3 DNA reads TGTGCCAGCAGTCGCATGAGACTAGCGGGGCAATTCACAGATACGCAGTATTTT.

The chain couples TRBV3-1 (or the pseudogene TRBV3-2) to TRBJ1-2; D is undetermined. Trimming took off 1 base at V and 8 bases at J, with 8 bases between the two ends. This CDR3 contains 12 residues. CDR1 is LGHDT and CDR2 is YNNKEL in the germline V gene (reference sequence). DNA of the CDR3: TGTGCCAGCAGCCAAGGGTACAGCGGCTACACCTTC. Encoded protein: CASSQGYSGYTF.

J is TRBJ1-5 and V is TRBV15, with 7 positions matching TRBD1. V lost 5 bases and J lost 4; bases outside the gene matches: 5. The V gene's germline CDR1 is LNHNV and CDR2 YYDKDF (reference sequence). This CDR3 is built from 14 residues. CDR3 region: CATSFGDRNQPQHF. CDR3 DNA sequence: TGTGCCACCAGCTTTGGGGACAGAAATCAGCCCCAGCATTTT. The full variable domain, with the rest looked up from reference TRBV15 and TRBJ1-5, is DAMVIQNPRYQVTQFGKPVTLSCSQTLNHNVMYWYQQKSSQAPKLLFHYYDKDFNNEADTPDNFQSRRPNTSFCFLDIRSPGLGDTAMYLCATSFGDRNQPQHFGDGTRLSIL.

In its sample, this clone was seen a few times. V and J are TRBV5-6 and TRBJ1-6; D possibly corresponds to TRBD1 (5 bases). The CDR3 is 13 residues long. The ends were cut back, 2 bases at V and 10 bases at J, with 10 bases in the middle. From germline, CDR1 is SGHDT and CDR2 YYEEEE. The CDR3 sequence is CASSFAGPSPLHF. For the CDR3, the DNA is TGTGCCAGCAGCTTCGCGGGACCCTCACCCCTCCACTTT.

This chain uses TRBV4-1 with TRBJ2-7; the match to TRBD1 covers 10 bases. This CDR3 comprises 13 residues. The germline V gene has CDR1 MGHRA and CDR2 YSYEKL. V lost 8 bases and J lost 3; bases outside the gene matches: 4. In DNA, the CDR3 is TGCGCCAGCGGGACAGGGGCAGACTACGAGCAGTACTTC. Translated, it gives CASGTGADYEQYF.

J is TRBJ1-5 and V is TRBV19; the D is unclear. The germline CDR1 and CDR2 sequences are LNHDA and SQIVND (reference sequence). Trimming shortened V by 2 bases and J by 9 bases, and 11 bases separated the two germline ends. This CDR3 region has 13 residues. CDR3 protein: CASSIIPGGPQHF. DNA of the CDR3: TGTGCCAGTAGTATAATCCCGGGAGGGCCCCAGCATTTT. Full variable domain (outside the CDR3, taken from reference TRBV19 and TRBJ1-5): DGGITQSPKYLFRKEGQNVTLSCEQNLNHDAMYWYRQDPGQGLRLIYYSQIVNDFQKGDIAEGYSVSREKKESFPLTVTSAQKNPTAFYLCASSIIPGGPQHFGDGTRLSIL.

This chain uses TRBV6-5 with TRBJ1-2; 8 bases align to TRBD1. V dropped 6 bases and J dropped 5; count of bases not matched to a gene: 5. This CDR3 has 13 amino acids. Looked up from germline, CDR1 is MNHEY and CDR2 is SVGAGI. CDR3: CASSTGGRYGYTF. CDR3 bases: TGTGCCAGCAGCACAGGGGGACGTTATGGCTACACCTTC.

The V and J genes are TRBV4-1 and TRBJ1-1; D is perhaps TRBD1 (6 bases). Per germline, CDR1 MGHRA and CDR2 YSYEKL. The CDR3 consists of 20 residues. Trimming cost V 4 bases and J 4 bases, with 31 bases left between them. CDR3 region: CASSPPPYRVTTAGFTEAFF. The CDR3 nucleotides read TGCGCCAGCAGCCCTCCCCCTTACAGGGTGACGACAGCAGGGTTCACTGAAGCTTTCTTT.

This clone was seen only once. CDR3: CASSLEPGGAGQPQHF. Here the CDR3 DNA reads TGCGCCAGCAGCCTGGAGCCAGGGGGCGCCGGTCAGCCCCAGCATTTT. The chain joins TRBV5-1 to TRBJ1-5, with 8 nucleotides matching TRBD1. Germline CDR1 SGHRS, CDR2 YFSETQ. The CDR3 loop spans 16 amino acids. Losses at the gene ends were 4 bases for V and 6 bases for J; bases not matched to a gene: 12. The full variable domain, completed using reference TRBV5-1 and TRBJ1-5, is KAGVTQTPRYLIKTRGQQVTLSCSPISGHRSVSWYQQTPGQGLQFLFEYFSETQRNKGNFPGRFSGRQFSNSRSEMNVSTLELGDSALYLCASSLEPGGAGQPQHFGDGTRLSIL.

This clone is medium-sized (0.01 to 0.1%) within its sample. The J gene is TRBJ1-2, the V gene TRBV20-1, with TRBD1 matching over 8 bases. The CDR3 covers 11 residues. The germline CDR1 and CDR2 sequences are DFQATT and SNEGSKA (reference sequence). Trimming at V came to 4 bases and at J to 9 bases, leaving 4 bases not matched to a gene. CDR3 bases: TGCAGTGCTACTGGGACAGGTCGCTACACCTTC. Translating it yields CSATGTGRYTF.

The rearrangement links TRBV5-5 to TRBJ2-7; TRBD1 matches 8 bases. The CDR3 is made up of 15 amino acids. Trimming removed 1 base from V and 5 bases from J; junction bases left unmatched: 8. Germline V gene lookup returns CDR1 SGHKS and CDR2 YYEKEE (reference sequence). The CDR3 is CASSLLQGARHEQYF. The CDR3 nucleotides are TGTGCCAGCAGCTTGTTGCAGGGGGCGCGCCACGAGCAGTACTTC.

This chain joins TRBV9 and TRBJ2-3; the D gene is possibly TRBD2 (6 bases). V dropped 0 bases and J dropped 1 base, with 15 bases sitting between them. CDR1 and CDR2 (germline): SGDLS, YYNGEE. The CDR3 totals 17 residues. The DNA of the CDR3 is TGTGCCAGCAGCGTAGCGGCGTCAGGGACTGGCACAGATACGCAGTATTTT. This sequence encodes CASSVAASGTGTDTQYF.

V gene TRBV3-1 (or the pseudogene TRBV3-2) combines with J gene TRBJ1-2; TRBD1 aligns across 7 bases. Germline V gene sequence: CDR1 LGHDT, CDR2 YNNKEL (reference sequence). V shed 0 bases, J shed 4 bases, and the junction held 8 bases outside the gene matches. The CDR3 covers 16 residues. In DNA form, the CDR3 reads TGTGCCAGCAGCCAAGACTGTCAGGGGGTGGCCTATGGCTACACCTTC. Residues: CASSQDCQGVAYGYTF.

The chain combines TRBV24-1 with TRBJ1-1, with D hard to call. The CDR3 consists of 14 residues. CDR1 and CDR2 (germline): KGHDR, SFDVKD. Trimming pared 4 bases from V and 10 bases from J, leaving 18 bases between. The CDR3 region has the DNA TGTGCCACCAGTGACACCTCGACGGGTCGGGGAGCTTTCTTT. It yields the protein CATSDTSTGRGAFF.

The chain joins TRBV18 to TRBJ1-4; no definite D call. The CDR3 has 13 residues. Between the trimmed V and J ends, which lost 2 bases and 4 bases, there was a span of 5 bases. The germline V gene encodes CDR1 KGHSH and CDR2 LQKENI. CDR3 region: CASSPTDNEKLFF. The CDR3 DNA reads as TGTGCCAGCTCACCAACAGATAATGAAAAACTGTTTTTT.

The CDR3 nucleotides are TGTGCCAGCAGCGGGGGACTGGGGTCTGAAGCTTTCTTT. This gives the protein CASSGGLGSEAFF. V usage is TRBV9 and J usage is TRBJ1-1; TRBD1 is a possible D gene (5 bases). The CDR3 contains 13 residues. Germline V CDR1 and CDR2: SGDLS, YYNGEE. The germline V and J ends were trimmed by 3 bases and 6 bases, with 12 bases remaining between them.

The rearrangement joins TRBV7-8 to TRBJ2-1, with D unclear. The germline V and J ends were trimmed by 7 bases and 6 bases, with 10 bases remaining between them. Germline CDR1 reads SGHVS; CDR2 reads FQNEAQ. The CDR3 is 12 residues long. The DNA of the CDR3 is TGTGCCAGCAAACGCCCCGGCAATGAGCAGTTCTTC. This translates into CASKRPGNEQFF.

This clone has more than one count but fewer than ten. The rearrangement joins TRBV2 to TRBJ1-6; D is uncertain. This CDR3 contains 18 residues. Germline loops: CDR1 SNHLY, CDR2 FYNNEI. V gave up 7 bases and J gave up 0 bases, with 19 bases separating them. In nucleotides, the CDR3 is TGTGCCAGCACCGAGGTAGTCGGCAGAAGCTCCTATAATTCACCCCTCCACTTT. Residues: CASTEVVGRSSYNSPLHF.

This clone was counted only a few times. The chain combines TRBV3-1 (or the pseudogene TRBV3-2) with TRBJ1-2; 9 bases agree with TRBD1. The CDR3 contains 14 residues. The V gene's germline CDR1 is LGHDT and CDR2 YNNKEL (reference sequence). The trim removed 6 bases at V and 7 bases at J, leaving 9 bases unmatched. CDR3 protein: CASSATGGPLGYTF. The CDR3 nucleotides are TGTGCCAGCAGTGCCACAGGGGGCCCCCTTGGCTACACCTTC.

The genes are TRBV5-1 and TRBJ2-7; 11 positions agree with TRBD2. CDR1 is SGHRS and CDR2 is YFSETQ in the germline V gene. Germline trimming cut 3 bases from V and 0 bases from J; bases unmatched to any gene: 8. The CDR3 runs to 17 residues. This chain's CDR3 is CASSSGLADSYSYEQYF. The CDR3 region has the DNA TGCGCCAGCAGCTCGGGACTAGCGGATTCTTACTCCTACGAGCAGTACTTC. Full variable domain (rest looked up from reference TRBV5-1 and TRBJ2-7): KAGVTQTPRYLIKTRGQQVTLSCSPISGHRSVSWYQQTPGQGLQFLFEYFSETQRNKGNFPGRFSGRQFSNSRSEMNVSTLELGDSALYLCASSSGLADSYSYEQYFGPGTRLTVT.